One sample yielded the 17 T cell receptor beta chains listed below, sequenced in a study of blood T cells in healthy people across ages. The authors ran a second PCR of roughly 7 to 11 cycles using a sample-barcoded 5' primer and a J-beta primer mix. Using its own MiXCR run on the 5' RACE reads, TCRdb lists one record per CDR3 protein. The table lists approximately 800,000 distinct CDR3 sequences, just under 25% of them singletons, with roughly 3.5% in the top ten. This same sample was also taken into another study, of T cells of mothers and their children.

Sequences were obtained from blood. The source is a boy between 10 and 17 years old in good health.

The rearrangement links TRBV28 to TRBJ2-5, with 7 bases matching TRBD1. The V segment lost 6 bases and the J segment 5 bases; nucleotides outside the gene matches: 9. The CDR3 sequence is 14 residues long. Germline CDR1 and CDR2: MDHEN and SYDVKM. For the CDR3, the DNA is TGTGCCAGCAGCCCCGCCGGGACAGTGGAGACCCAGTACTTC. Translating gives CASSPAGTVETQYF.

This clonotype has more than one count but fewer than ten. This chain connects TRBV7-2 to TRBJ2-5; TRBD1 agrees at 7 bases. The CDR3 totals 16 residues. Germline V gene lookup returns CDR1 SGHTA and CDR2 FQGNSA. The trim removed 5 bases at V and 5 bases at J, leaving 14 bases unmatched. The CDR3 region is CASSLTGRAGIETQYF. The CDR3 DNA is TGTGCCAGCAGCCTGACAGGGCGGGCTGGTATCGAGACCCAGTACTTC.

This clonotype has only a few counts. Here the CDR3 reads CASSLSQGASPLHF. Here the CDR3 DNA reads TGTGCCAGCAGTTTGAGTCAGGGAGCTTCACCCCTCCACTTT. The rearrangement joins TRBV12-3 or TRBV12-4 to TRBJ1-6, with D perhaps TRBD1 (5 bases). CDR3 size: 14 residues. Deletions cut 3 bases from V and 9 bases from J, with 12 bases between.

J is TRBJ2-7 and V is TRBV29-1, with 11 bases that match TRBD1. After removal of 2 bases from V and 6 bases from J, the junction contained 3 bases not matched to a gene. Germline lookup yields CDR1 SQVTM and CDR2 ANQGSEA. This CDR3 spans 13 amino acids. CDR3 amino acids: CSVEWDRGSEQYF. As DNA, the CDR3 is TGCAGCGTTGAATGGGACAGGGGGTCCGAGCAGTACTTC.

J is TRBJ1-2 and V is TRBV12-3 or TRBV12-4, with TRBD1 identical over 7 bases. CDR3 length: 15 amino acids. After removal of 2 bases from V and 1 base from J, the junction contained 4 bases not matched to a gene. The DNA of the CDR3 is TGTGCCAGCAGTTTACTGACAGGGAGTAACTATGGCTACACCTTC. This encodes CASSLLTGSNYGYTF.

The chain links TRBV27 to TRBJ2-2; 8 nucleotides agree with TRBD1. CDR3 size: 15 residues. V was clipped by 6 bases and J by 1 base; unmatched bases: 4. The V gene's germline CDR1 is MNHEY and CDR2 SMNVEV (reference sequence). The CDR3 reads CASRDDRGNTGELFF. The CDR3 region has the DNA TGTGCCAGCAGGGACGACAGGGGGAACACCGGGGAGCTGTTTTTT.

This clonotype was observed a few times. This chain links TRBV7-2 with TRBJ1-3; TRBD1 is a possible D gene (5 bases). Germline loops: CDR1 SGHTA, CDR2 FQGNSA. V gave up 4 bases and J gave up 5 bases, with 12 bases separating them. The CDR3 sequence is 14 residues long. CDR3 amino acids: CASSSGGFRNTIYF. Written as DNA, the CDR3 is TGTGCCAGCAGCTCTGGGGGATTCCGAAACACCATATATTTT.

This clonotype was counted many times. This chain's CDR3 is CASRSQGDYTEAFF. The DNA of the CDR3 is TGTGCCAGCAGGAGCCAGGGAGATTACACTGAAGCTTTCTTT. V is TRBV7-9 and J is TRBJ1-1, with D perhaps matching TRBD1 (5 bases). There are 14 residues in the CDR3. V shed 6 bases and J shed 3 bases, with 14 bases lying between them. The germline V gene has CDR1 SEHNR and CDR2 FQNEAQ (reference sequence).

CDR3 sequence: CASSWGALNTEAFF. The CDR3 bases are TGTGCCAGTAGTTGGGGGGCCCTGAACACTGAAGCTTTCTTT. The chain has TRBV19 and TRBJ1-1; possibly TRBD1 for D (6 bases). Germline V lookup: CDR1 LNHDA, CDR2 SQIVND (reference sequence). V dropped 5 bases and J dropped 0 bases, with 10 bases sitting between them. The CDR3 sequence is 14 residues long.

The chain has TRBV13 and TRBJ2-1; 9 bases are a match to TRBD2. This CDR3 contains 15 residues. Germline-derived CDR1 and CDR2 are PRHDT and FYEKMQ (reference sequence). Trimming at V came to 7 bases and at J to 4 bases, leaving 8 bases not matched to a gene. CDR3 bases: TGTGCCAGCACAGGAGGGCTAGCGGGGTACAATGAGCAGTTCTTC. Encoded protein: CASTGGLAGYNEQFF.

The chain recombines TRBV4-3 with TRBJ2-6; a weak D match, TRBD1 (6 bases). This CDR3 has 16 residues. Germline CDR1 and CDR2: LGHNA and YSLEER. V was cut by 4 bases and J by 0 bases, with 10 bases left in between. CDR3 nucleotides: TGCGCCAGCAGCCCAGGGGTTTTCTCTGGGGCCAACGTCCTGACTTTC. Protein sequence: CASSPGVFSGANVLTF.

This clonotype was seen only a few times. The V and J genes are TRBV4-3 and TRBJ2-6, with 9 bases identical to TRBD1. The CDR3 runs 19 residues. Germline CDR1 is LGHNA and CDR2 is YSLEER. Unmatched junction bases numbered 11, after V lost 4 bases and J lost 1 base. The CDR3 sequence is CASSRTATGGGSGANVLTF. The CDR3 bases are TGCGCCAGCAGCCGGACCGCGACAGGGGGAGGTTCTGGGGCCAACGTCCTGACTTTC.

The chain combines TRBV6-1 with TRBJ2-1; D ambiguous. The length of the CDR3 is 14 residues. Germline lookup yields CDR1 MNHNS and CDR2 SASEGT. Trimming pared 1 base from V and 9 bases from J, leaving 13 bases between. In nucleotides, the CDR3 is TGTGCCAGCAGTGAAGAGGTACGTACGAGTGAGCAGTTCTTC. This codes for CASSEEVRTSEQFF.

A few counts support this clonotype. The gene calls are TRBV27 and TRBJ1-4; D ambiguous. The CDR3 contains 15 residues. V was trimmed by 0 bases and J by 5 bases, leaving 10 bases between them. CDR1 and CDR2 from the germline V gene are MNHEY and SMNVEV (reference sequence). CDR3 bases: TGTGCCAGCAGTTTATCGGGCAGCCACAATGAAAAACTGTTTTTT. Amino acids: CASSLSGSHNEKLFF.

The chain recombines TRBV9 with TRBJ2-1; D might be TRBD2 (7 bases). The length of the CDR3 is 14 residues. V lost 3 bases, J lost 3 bases, and 10 bases lay in between. The germline CDR1 and CDR2 sequences are SGDLS and YYNGEE. CDR3 in amino acids: CASSEGGYYNEQFF. The CDR3, as DNA: TGTGCCAGCAGCGAGGGGGGGTACTACAATGAGCAGTTCTTC.

This clonotype occurred a few times. V and J are TRBV2 and TRBJ2-3; 7 bases agree with TRBD1. This CDR3 spans 14 amino acids. The germline V gene has CDR1 SNHLY and CDR2 FYNNEI. J was trimmed by 5 bases and V by 10 bases; bases with no gene match: 12. The CDR3 is CATALGQKEDTQYF. In nucleotides, the CDR3 is TGTGCCACCGCATTGGGACAGAAAGAAGATACGCAGTATTTT.

The chain combines TRBV11-1 with TRBJ2-4, with D hard to call. Germline lookup yields CDR1 SGHAT and CDR2 FQDESV (reference sequence). Trimming pared 4 bases from V and 0 bases from J, leaving 7 bases between. The CDR3 runs to 14 residues. CDR3 protein: CASSSVIAKNIQYF. Written as DNA, the CDR3 is TGTGCCAGCAGCTCCGTCATAGCCAAAAACATTCAGTACTTC.